This T cell receptor (beta chain) was sequenced for a study of cytomegalovirus exposure and HLA in healthy donors. Study results and limitations: Sequences of the TCR beta chain were said to predict the HLA-A and HLA-B alleles of most subjects accurately. Analyzed later, most CMV-associated TCR beta chains appeared HLA-restricted. A later examination showed that TCR association rates differed by HLA locus, with DRB1 most and HLA-C fewest.

Details on this clone: Its antigen is unidentified.

Deletions cut 0 bases from V and 0 bases from J, with 8 bases between. The CDR3 sequence is 15 residues long. Germline V CDR1 and CDR2: LGHNA, YNFKEQ. This PCR relied on a set of 60 Vbeta primers and 13 Jbeta primers. Original processing notes: Approximately 11 million of the roughly 77 million unique TCR beta chains counted in a later analysis were shared. The table came from immunoSEQ multiplex PCR; TCRdb's copy has only in-frame clones and leaves some out. The V and J calls and clone size come from that table; D and trimming were worked out from the DNA. The sample records approximately 190,000 clones, about 87% being singletons.

The source is a man between 25 and 39 years old in good health and CMV-seronegative. The V gene is TRBV4-2, the J gene TRBJ1-1, with D maybe TRBD1 (6 bases). Sequences were obtained from PBMCs. CDR3 coding DNA: TGTGCCAGCAGCCAAGAAGGACAGCTGAACACTGAAGCTTTCTTT. This translates into CASSQEGQLNTEAFF.